This note documents a single T cell receptor beta chain sequence. The target antigen is unknown. The sample belongs to a study of T cell responses to AZD1222 COVID-19 vaccine. General study points: White British donors predominated, females outnumbered males, and clonal diversity was possibly underestimated. Spike-specific TCR depth and breadth grew after two AZD1222 doses. Reportedly, nearly half the spike-specific TCRs target unmutated variant regions.

Between the trimmed V and J ends, which lost 3 bases and 0 bases, there was a span of 16 bases. Germline-derived CDR1 and CDR2 are KGHDR and SFDVKD. The CDR3 is 17 amino acids. Investigators merged groups given second doses at roughly 4 or roughly 12 weeks. Clones were sequenced by immunoSEQ multiplex PCR, and TCRdb holds only the in-frame ones, with some missing. This table holds some 150,000 clones, 90% found once. The material was peripheral blood, obtained 28 days after the second AZD1222 dose. The V call is TRBV24-1, the J call TRBJ1-2; D might be TRBD1 (5 bases). This receptor was obtained from an adult who received the AZD1222 COVID-19 vaccine. CDR3 protein: CATSDEGPHGANYGYTF. The CDR3 DNA reads as TGTGCCACCAGTGATGAGGGGCCCCATGGGGCTAACTATGGCTACACCTTC.